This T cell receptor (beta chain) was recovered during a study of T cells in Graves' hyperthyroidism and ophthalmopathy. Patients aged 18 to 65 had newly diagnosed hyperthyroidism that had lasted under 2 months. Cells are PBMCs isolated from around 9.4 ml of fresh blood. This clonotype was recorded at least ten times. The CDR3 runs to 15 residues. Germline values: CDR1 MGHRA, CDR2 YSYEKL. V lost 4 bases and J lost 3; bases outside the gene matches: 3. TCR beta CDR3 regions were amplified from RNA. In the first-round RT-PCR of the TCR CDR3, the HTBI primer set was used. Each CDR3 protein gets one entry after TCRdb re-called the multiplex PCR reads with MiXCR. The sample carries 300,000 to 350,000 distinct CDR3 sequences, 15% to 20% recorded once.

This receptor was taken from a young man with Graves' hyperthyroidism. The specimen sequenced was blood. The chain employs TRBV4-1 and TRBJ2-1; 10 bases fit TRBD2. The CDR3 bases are TGCGCCAGCAGCCGCCGGACTAGCGGCTACAATGAGCAGTTCTTC. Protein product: CASSRRTSGYNEQFF.